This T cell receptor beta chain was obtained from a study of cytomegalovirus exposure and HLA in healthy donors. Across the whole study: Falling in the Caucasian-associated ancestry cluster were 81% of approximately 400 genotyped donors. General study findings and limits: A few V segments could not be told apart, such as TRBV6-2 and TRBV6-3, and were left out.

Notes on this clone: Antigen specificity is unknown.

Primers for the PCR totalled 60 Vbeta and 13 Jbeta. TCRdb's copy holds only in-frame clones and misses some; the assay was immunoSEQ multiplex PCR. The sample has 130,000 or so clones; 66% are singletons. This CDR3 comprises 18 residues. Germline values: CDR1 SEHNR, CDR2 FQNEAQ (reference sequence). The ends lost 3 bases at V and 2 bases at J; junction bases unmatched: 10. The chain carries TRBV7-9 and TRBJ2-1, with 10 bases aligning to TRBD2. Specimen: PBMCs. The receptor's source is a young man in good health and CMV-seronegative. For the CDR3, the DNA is TGTGCCAGCAGCTTGGGGAGCGGGGGGGCAGGGGCCTACAATGAGCAGTTCTTC. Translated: CASSLGSGGAGAYNEQFF. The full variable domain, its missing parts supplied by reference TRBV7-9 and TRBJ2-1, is DTGVSQNPRHKITKRGQNVTFRCDPISEHNRLYWYRQTLGQGPEFLTYFQNEAQLEKSRLLSDRFSAERPKGSFSTLEIQRTEQGDSAMYLCASSLGSGGAGAYNEQFFGPGTRLTVL.